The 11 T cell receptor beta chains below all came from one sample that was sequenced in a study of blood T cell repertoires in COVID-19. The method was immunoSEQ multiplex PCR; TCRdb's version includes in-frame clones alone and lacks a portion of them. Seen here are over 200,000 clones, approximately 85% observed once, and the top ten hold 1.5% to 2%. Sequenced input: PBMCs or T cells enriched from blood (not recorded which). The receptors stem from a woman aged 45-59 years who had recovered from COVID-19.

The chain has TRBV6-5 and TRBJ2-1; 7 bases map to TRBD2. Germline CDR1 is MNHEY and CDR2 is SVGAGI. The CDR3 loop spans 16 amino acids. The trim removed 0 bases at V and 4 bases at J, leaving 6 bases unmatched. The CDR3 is CASSYSGLSRYNEQFF. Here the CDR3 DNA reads TGTGCCAGCAGTTACTCGGGACTATCCAGGTACAATGAGCAGTTCTTC.

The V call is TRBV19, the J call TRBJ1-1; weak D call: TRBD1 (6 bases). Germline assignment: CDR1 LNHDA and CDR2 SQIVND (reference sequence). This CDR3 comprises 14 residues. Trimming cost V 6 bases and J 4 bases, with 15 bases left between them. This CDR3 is CASRHRADGTEAFF. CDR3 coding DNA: TGTGCCAGTAGGCACAGGGCGGACGGCACTGAAGCTTTCTTT. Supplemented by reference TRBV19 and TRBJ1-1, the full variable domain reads DGGITQSPKYLFRKEGQNVTLSCEQNLNHDAMYWYRQDPGQGLRLIYYSQIVNDFQKGDIAEGYSVSREKKESFPLTVTSAQKNPTAFYLCASRHRADGTEAFFGQGTRLTVV.

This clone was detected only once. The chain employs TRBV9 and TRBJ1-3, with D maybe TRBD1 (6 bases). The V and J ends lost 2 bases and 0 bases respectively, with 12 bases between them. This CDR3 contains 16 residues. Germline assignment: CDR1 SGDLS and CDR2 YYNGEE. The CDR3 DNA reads TGTGCCAGCAGCGTCGGACAGCATAACTCTGGAAACACCATATATTTT. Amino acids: CASSVGQHNSGNTIYF.

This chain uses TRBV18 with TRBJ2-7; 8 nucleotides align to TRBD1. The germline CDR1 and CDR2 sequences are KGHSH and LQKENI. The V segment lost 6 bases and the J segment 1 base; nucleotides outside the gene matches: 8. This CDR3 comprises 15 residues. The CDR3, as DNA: TGTGCCAGCTCTCCGGGACAGGCCGGTTCCTACGAGCAGTACTTC. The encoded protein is CASSPGQAGSYEQYF.

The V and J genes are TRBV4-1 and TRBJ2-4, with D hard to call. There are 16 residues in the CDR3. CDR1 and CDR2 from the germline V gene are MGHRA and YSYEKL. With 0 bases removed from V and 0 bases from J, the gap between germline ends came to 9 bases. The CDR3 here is CASSQEQKLAKNIQYF. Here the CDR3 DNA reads TGCGCCAGCAGCCAAGAACAGAAGCTAGCCAAAAACATTCAGTACTTC.

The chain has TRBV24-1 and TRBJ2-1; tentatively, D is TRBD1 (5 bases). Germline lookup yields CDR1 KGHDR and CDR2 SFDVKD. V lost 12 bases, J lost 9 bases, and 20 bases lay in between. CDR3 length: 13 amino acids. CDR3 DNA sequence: TGTGCCTCTCAGGCCAGGGTAGGGGTTGAGCAGTTCTTC. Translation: CASQARVGVEQFF.

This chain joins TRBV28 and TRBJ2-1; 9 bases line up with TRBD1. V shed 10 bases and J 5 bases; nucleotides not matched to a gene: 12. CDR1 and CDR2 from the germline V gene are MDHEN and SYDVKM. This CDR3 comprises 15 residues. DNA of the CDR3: TGTGCCATCAAGAACCGGGACAGGGCCAACAATGAGCAGTTCTTC. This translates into CAIKNRDRANNEQFF.

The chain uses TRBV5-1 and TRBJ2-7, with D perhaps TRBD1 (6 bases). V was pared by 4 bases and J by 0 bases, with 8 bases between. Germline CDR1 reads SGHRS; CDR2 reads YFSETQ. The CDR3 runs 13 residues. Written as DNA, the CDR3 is TGCGCCAGCAGCCGGGACAACTCCTACGAGCAGTACTTC. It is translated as CASSRDNSYEQYF.

The CDR3 DNA follows: TGTGCCAGCAGTCCGGGACTAGCGGGAGGAAGCTCCTACGAGCAGTACTTC. This sequence encodes CASSPGLAGGSSYEQYF. The gene calls are TRBV28 and TRBJ2-7, with 15 bases matching TRBD2. V lost 5 bases to trimming and J lost 0 bases; unmatched junction nucleotides: 5. Germline assignment: CDR1 MDHEN and CDR2 SYDVKM. The CDR3 is 17 residues long.

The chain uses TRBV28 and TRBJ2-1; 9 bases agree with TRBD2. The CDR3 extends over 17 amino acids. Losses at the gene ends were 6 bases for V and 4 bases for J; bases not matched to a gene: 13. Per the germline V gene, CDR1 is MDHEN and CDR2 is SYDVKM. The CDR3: CASRALAGGPLYNEQFF. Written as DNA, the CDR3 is TGTGCCAGCAGGGCTCTGGCGGGAGGGCCGCTGTACAATGAGCAGTTCTTC.

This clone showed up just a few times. This chain's CDR3 is CASSGDSENQPQHF. CDR3 bases: TGTGCCAGCTCAGGGGACAGCGAGAATCAGCCCCAGCATTTT. V usage is TRBV18 and J usage is TRBJ1-5, with 7 bases lining up with TRBD1. Germline V gene data show CDR1 as KGHSH and CDR2 as LQKENI. The junction had 5 bases not matched to a gene; V was cut back by 5 bases and J by 4 bases. This CDR3 has 14 residues.